The rows below give T cell receptor beta chains drawn from one sample of a study of PD-1 blockade in classical Hodgkin lymphoma. Generated by immunoSEQ multiplex PCR, the TCRdb table keeps only in-frame clones and is missing some. In the table there are about 10,000 clones, 80% to 95% of which are singletons. The material sequenced was peripheral blood mononuclear cells (PBMCs), taken at baseline. These TCRs come from a human donor with classical Hodgkin lymphoma. Each CDR3 is given with its conserved first and last residue. The D gene is left open where the match is weak. Size values are once, few and many counts, or a class for expanded clones, and some rows have none.

>-|TRBV2|-|TRBJ2-5
CASTRLVLETQYF
TGTGCCAGCACGCGACTAGTCCTAGAGACCCAGTACTTC
>-|TRBV10-2|TRBD2|TRBJ2-7
CASRPAGGPHEQYF
TGCGCCAGCAGACCAGCGGGAGGGCCCCACGAGCAGTACTTC
>few|TRBV5-1|-|TRBJ1-2
CASGRDGNYGYTF
TGCGCCAGCGGCAGGGACGGGAACTATGGCTACACCTTC
>-|TRBV6-5|-|TRBJ2-7
CASRGPSPNEQYF
TGTGCCAGCAGGGGACCGTCCCCGAACGAGCAGTACTTC
>-|TRBV30|-|TRBJ2-2
CAWNRWGIPGELFF
TGTGCCTGGAACAGGTGGGGTATCCCCGGGGAGCTGTTTTTT
>-|TRBV2|-|TRBJ2-3
CASSEGLAGTGDTQYF
TGTGCCAGCAGTGAGGGCCTAGCCGGGACGGGAGATACGCAGTATTTT
>-|TRBV10-3|TRBD2|TRBJ2-1
CAIGAGGAGNEQFF
TGTGCCATCGGTGCGGGAGGGGCAGGGAATGAGCAGTTCTTC
>-|TRBV10-2|TRBD2|TRBJ2-2
CASKREWDTGELFF
TGCGCCAGCAAGCGGGAGTGGGACACCGGGGAGCTGTTTTTT
>-|TRBV5-1|-|TRBJ2-7
CASSLAAENSYEQYF
TGCGCCAGCAGCTTGGCGGCAGAGAACTCCTACGAGCAGTACTTC
>-|TRBV6-1|-|TRBJ1-2
CASSKTGSPYGYTF
TGTGCCAGCAGTAAAACCGGTAGTCCCTATGGCTACACCTTC
>-|TRBV5-4|-|TRBJ2-5
CASSLAARGLQETQYF
TGTGCCAGCAGCTTGGCAGCGCGGGGCCTCCAAGAGACCCAGTACTTC
>-|TRBV4-1|-|TRBJ2-3
CASSQVNMGLTDTQYF
TGCGCCAGCAGCCAAGTTAACATGGGACTCACAGATACGCAGTATTTT
>-|TRBV7-8|TRBD2|TRBJ2-1
CASSLAGGVFNEQFF
TGTGCCAGCAGCTTAGCGGGAGGGGTTTTTAATGAGCAGTTCTTC
>-|TRBV7-3|-|TRBJ2-3
CASSSWTGDTQYF
TGTGCCAGCAGCTCATGGACCGGGGATACGCAGTATTTT
>-|TRBV28|-|TRBJ2-7
CASTSGRSTYEQYF
TGTGCCAGCACCTCGGGACGGAGTACCTACGAGCAGTACTTC
>-|TRBV5-5|-|TRBJ1-1
CASSRQSGAKGTEAFF
TGTGCCAGCAGCCGTCAGTCGGGGGCGAAGGGCACTGAAGCTTTCTTT
>once|TRBV10-1|-|TRBJ1-5
CASSGGNNQPQHF
TGCGCCAGCAGTGGAGGGAATAATCAGCCCCAGCATTTT
>-|TRBV7-8|TRBD2|TRBJ2-1
CASSLGGGGRAEGEQFF
TGTGCCAGCAGCTTAGGGGGCGGCGGGAGGGCGGAAGGTGAGCAGTTCTTC
>-|TRBV15|TRBD1|TRBJ2-7
CATSRGKTGQEQYF
TGTGCCACCAGCAGGGGGAAGACAGGGCAAGAGCAGTACTTC
>-|TRBV6-1|-|TRBJ2-5
CASSVSQETQYF
TGTGCCAGCAGTGTATCACAAGAGACCCAGTACTTC
>-|TRBV21-1|-|TRBJ1-1
CASSKVGRPEAFF
TGTGCCAGCAGCAAAGTAGGGAGGCCTGAAGCTTTCTTT
>-|TRBV4-1|-|TRBJ2-3
CASSHPGTILPDTQYF
TGCGCCAGCAGCCATCCCGGGACCATCCTCCCCGATACGCAGTATTTT
>-|TRBV5-1|TRBD1|TRBJ2-7
CASSPWTGPTYEQYF
TGCGCCAGCAGCCCATGGACAGGTCCAACCTACGAGCAGTACTTC
>-|TRBV5-4|-|TRBJ1-5
CASSLGGLSNQPQHF
TGTGCCAGCAGCTTGGGAGGGTTGAGCAATCAGCCCCAGCATTTT
>-|TRBV7-6|-|TRBJ2-1
CASSSRRDSYEQFF
TGTGCCAGCAGCTCAAGAAGAGACAGCTATGAGCAGTTCTTC
>-|TRBV4-1|-|TRBJ2-7
CASSQDRGALALSSYEQYF
TGCGCCAGCAGCCAAGATAGGGGGGCTTTGGCGTTAAGCTCCTACGAGCAGTACTTC
>-|TRBV15|-|TRBJ1-1
CATSEGGLLSTEAFF
TGTGCCACCAGCGAGGGGGGGTTATTAAGCACTGAAGCTTTCTTT
>-|TRBV9|-|TRBJ1-2
CASSEPQGNYGYTF
TGTGCCAGCAGCGAGCCACAGGGTAACTATGGCTACACCTTC
>-|TRBV5-8|-|TRBJ1-2
CASSPPPTYGYTF
TGTGCCAGCAGCCCGCCACCGACCTATGGCTACACCTTC
>-|TRBV30|-|TRBJ2-1
CAWSVNYSDNEQFF
TGTGCCTGGAGTGTAAACTATTCCGACAATGAGCAGTTCTTC
>-|TRBV5-4|TRBD2|TRBJ2-5
CASSEGLAQETQYF
TGTGCCAGCAGCGAAGGACTAGCCCAAGAGACCCAGTACTTC
>-|TRBV5-1|-|TRBJ2-3
CASSLLGGRGFTDTQYF
TGCGCCAGCAGCCTCTTAGGGGGGCGCGGATTCACAGATACGCAGTATTTT
>-|TRBV20-1|-|TRBJ2-3
CSARRGETQYF
TGCAGTGCGAGAAGGGGGGAAACGCAGTATTTT
>-|TRBV7-6|TRBD1|TRBJ2-5
CASRRTGGLGETQYF
TGTGCCAGCAGGCGAACAGGGGGCTTGGGGGAGACCCAGTACTTC
>-|TRBV18|-|TRBJ2-5
CASSPGTETQYF
TGTGCCAGCTCACCCGGGACGGAGACCCAGTACTTC
>-|TRBV18|TRBD2|TRBJ2-1
CASSPRGALAGDYNEQFF
TGTGCCAGCTCACCAAGAGGAGCCCTAGCGGGAGATTACAATGAGCAGTTCTTC
>-|TRBV5-1|TRBD1|TRBJ1-1
CASSGLLRGQGYKDTEAFF
TGCGCCAGCAGCGGGCTGTTGAGGGGACAGGGTTATAAGGACACTGAAGCTTTCTTT
>-|TRBV4-1|-|TRBJ1-1
CASSQDTGNTEAFF
TGCGCCAGCAGCCAAGATACGGGGAACACTGAAGCTTTCTTT
>-|TRBV6-5|-|TRBJ2-3
CASSYRIRADTDTQYF
TGTGCCAGCAGTTACCGAATTCGGGCAGACACAGATACGCAGTATTTT
>-|TRBV19|-|TRBJ2-7
CASKAGTRYEQYF
TGTGCCAGTAAAGCCGGGACTCGATACGAGCAGTACTTC
>-|TRBV5-1|-|TRBJ2-5
CASSLQGSQETQYF
TGCGCCAGCAGCTTACAGGGCTCCCAAGAGACCCAGTACTTC
>-|TRBV4-1|-|TRBJ2-7
CASSSRDALPEQYF
TGCGCCAGCAGCTCCCGGGACGCCCTCCCCGAGCAGTACTTC
>-|TRBV6-1|TRBD2|TRBJ2-3
CASSTRGEGGDTQYF
TGTGCCAGCAGTACTCGGGGGGAGGGAGGAGATACGCAGTATTTT
>-|TRBV5-1|-|TRBJ2-1
CASSPLPENFNEQFF
TGCGCCAGCAGCCCCCTCCCGGAAAACTTCAATGAGCAGTTCTTC
>-|TRBV19|TRBD2|TRBJ2-1
CASISGSGRANEQFF
TGTGCCAGCATTTCGGGCAGCGGGAGGGCCAATGAGCAGTTCTTC
>-|TRBV2|-|TRBJ2-7
CASSADSVGEQYF
TGTGCCAGCAGTGCGGATTCTGTGGGCGAGCAGTACTTC
>-|TRBV27|-|TRBJ1-1
CASIGDMNTEAFF
TGTGCCAGCATTGGGGACATGAACACTGAAGCTTTCTTT
>-|TRBV9|-|TRBJ2-5
CASSVRYSGQETQYF
TGTGCCAGCAGCGTACGTTATAGCGGACAAGAGACCCAGTACTTC
>-|TRBV7-9|-|TRBJ1-2
CASTWTGLGGYTF
TGTGCCAGCACGTGGACTGGGTTGGGTGGCTACACCTTC